This T cell receptor (beta chain) was found in a study of regulatory T cells in long-lasting Graves disease. This clonotype was seen ten or more times. Time point noted: persistent/refractory GD, antithyroid drugs over 5 years with positive TRAb. PBMCs provided the RNA from which the TCR library was made. Germline loops: CDR1 MDHEN, CDR2 SYDVKM. This CDR3 contains 16 residues. With V trimmed by 5 bases and J by 5 bases, 14 bases remained unmatched. Building of the TCR beta libraries involved iRepertoire HTBI primers and Arm-PCR of CDR3 regions. TCRdb processed the multiplex PCR reads anew with MiXCR; each CDR3 protein has one entry. Of over 450,000 distinct CDR3 sequences listed, about 22% are singletons.

The chain has TRBV28 and TRBJ2-7; 8 bases are shared with TRBD2. Source: peripheral blood mononuclear cells (PBMCs), taken when the disease was refractory, from a patient treated with antithyroid drugs. This clonotype was sampled from a female donor with Graves disease. The chain's CDR3 is CASSMLVSGSNNEQYF. As DNA, the CDR3 is TGTGCCAGCAGTATGTTGGTCAGCGGGAGTAACAACGAGCAGTACTTC.